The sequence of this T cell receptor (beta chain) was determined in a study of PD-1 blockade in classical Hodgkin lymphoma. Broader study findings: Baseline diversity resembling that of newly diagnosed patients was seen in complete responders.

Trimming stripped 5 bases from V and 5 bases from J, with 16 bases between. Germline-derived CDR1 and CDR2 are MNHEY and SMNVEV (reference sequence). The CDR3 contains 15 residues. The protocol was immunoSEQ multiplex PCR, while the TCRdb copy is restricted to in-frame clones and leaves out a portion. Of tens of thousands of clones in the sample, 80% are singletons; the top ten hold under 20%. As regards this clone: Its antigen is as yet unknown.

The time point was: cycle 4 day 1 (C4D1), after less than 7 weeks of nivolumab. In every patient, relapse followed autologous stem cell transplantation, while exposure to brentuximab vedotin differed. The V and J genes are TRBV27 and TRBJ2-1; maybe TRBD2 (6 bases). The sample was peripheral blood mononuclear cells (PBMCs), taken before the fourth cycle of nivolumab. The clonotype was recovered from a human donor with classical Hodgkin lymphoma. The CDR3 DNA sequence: TGTGCCAGCAGTCCCTCGGGCTCGGGGGACAATGAGCAGTTCTTC. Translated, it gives CASSPSGSGDNEQFF.